The 11 T cell receptor beta chains given below trace back to one sample, sequenced in a study of vaccination effects on CD4 cells after COVID-19. Profiling relied on immunoSEQ multiplex PCR, and the TCRdb table lists in-frame clones only, not all of them. The sample consists of some 77,000 clones, under 75% of them appearing once. Viral peptide pool expansion of antigen-specific CD4+ T cells preceded sequencing in the ViraFEST assay. Investigators separated out CD4+ T cells once about 10 days of culture had passed. Vaccinated participants had no history of SARS-CoV-2 infection and tested negative for nucleocapsid antibodies. These TCRs' antigens remain unknown. Sample: CD4+ T cells from PBMCs cultured with HCoV-OC43 spike peptides, taken before COVID-19 vaccination. This sample's subset: HCoV-OC43 spike overlapping peptide pool stimulation. The receptors derive from a human donor who received a COVID-19 vaccine.

The chain's CDR3 is CATSAGQGITDTQYF. The CDR3 coding sequence is TGTGCCACCAGTGCGGGACAGGGTATCACAGATACGCAGTATTTT. The V gene is TRBV24-1, the J gene TRBJ2-3; 9 nucleotides align to TRBD1. J was trimmed by 2 bases and V by 5 bases; bases with no gene match: 4. The length of the CDR3 is 15 residues. Germline V CDR1 and CDR2: KGHDR, SFDVKD.

This rearrangement joins TRBV6-1 to TRBJ1-5; D ambiguous. This CDR3 contains 16 residues. The V gene's germline CDR1 is MNHNS and CDR2 SASEGT. V lost 0 bases and J lost 6, with 15 bases in between. The CDR3 protein is CASSEASPMAPQPQHF. CDR3 DNA sequence: TGTGCCAGCAGTGAAGCGTCACCGATGGCCCCTCAGCCCCAGCATTTT.

J is TRBJ1-5 and V is TRBV5-1; 9 bases fit TRBD1. This CDR3 comprises 15 residues. Per germline, CDR1 SGHRS and CDR2 YFSETQ. J gave up 1 base and V 4 bases, and 3 bases lay outside the gene matches. CDR3 region: CASSSTGGSNQPQHF. The CDR3 coding sequence is TGCGCCAGCAGCAGTACAGGGGGCAGCAATCAGCCCCAGCATTTT.

The chain has TRBV2 and TRBJ1-2, with 8 bases lining up with TRBD1. Germline trimming cut 5 bases from V and 2 bases from J; bases unmatched to any gene: 1. The CDR3 loop spans 13 amino acids. Germline CDR1 is SNHLY and CDR2 is FYNNEI. The CDR3 is CASSRDRNYGYTF. The DNA for the CDR3 is TGTGCCAGCAGTCGGGACAGGAACTATGGCTACACCTTC. The full variable domain, rest sourced from reference TRBV2 and TRBJ1-2, is EPEVTQTPSHQVTQMGQEVILRCVPISNHLYFYWYRQILGQKVEFLVSFYNNEISEKSEIFDDQFSVERPDGSNFTLKIRSTKLEDSAMYFCASSRDRNYGYTFGSGTRLTVV.

The rearrangement joins TRBV5-1 to TRBJ2-1; possible D gene TRBD1, 5 bases. CDR3 size: 15 residues. The V end was cut by 0 bases, the J end by 2 bases, with 9 bases between. Germline-derived CDR1 and CDR2 are SGHRS and YFSETQ. The CDR3 spells CASSLASRAYNEQFF. CDR3 DNA sequence: TGCGCCAGCAGCTTGGCTTCCAGGGCCTACAATGAGCAGTTCTTC.

This chain joins TRBV19 and TRBJ2-3; 7 bases map to TRBD1. J gave up 5 bases and V 5 bases, and 10 bases lay outside the gene matches. Germline V lookup: CDR1 LNHDA, CDR2 SQIVND (reference sequence). There are 15 residues in the CDR3. CDR3 nucleotides: TGTGCCAGTAGTCCTACAGGGGTATGGGAAGATACGCAGTATTTT. It codes for CASSPTGVWEDTQYF.

The chain's CDR3 is CATSPQGNTEAFF. Written as DNA, the CDR3 is TGTGCCACCTCCCCCCAGGGAAACACTGAAGCTTTCTTT. The chain joins TRBV10-3 to TRBJ1-1; TRBD1 is a possible D gene (5 bases). The CDR3 loop spans 13 amino acids. CDR1 is ENHRY, CDR2 SYGVKD, per germline. V was trimmed by 10 bases and J by 2 bases, leaving 14 bases between them.

This clone was seen a handful of times. The CDR3 bases are TGCGCCAGCAGCTTGTCAGGGTATAGCAATCAGCCCCAGCATTTT. Translating gives CASSLSGYSNQPQHF. V gene TRBV5-1 combines with J gene TRBJ1-5, with D tentatively TRBD1 (5 bases). Trimming shortened V by 1 base and J by 0 bases, and 8 bases separated the two germline ends. The germline CDR1 and CDR2 sequences are SGHRS and YFSETQ. CDR3 length: 15 amino acids.

The rearrangement uses TRBV7-3 and TRBJ2-1, with D hard to call. V lost 6 bases to trimming and J lost 9 bases, with 15 bases between them. The CDR3 is made up of 13 amino acids. Germline assignment: CDR1 SGHTA and CDR2 FQGTGA. The CDR3 protein is CASRFDPNGEQFF. The CDR3 DNA follows: TGTGCCAGCAGATTTGACCCGAATGGTGAGCAGTTCTTC. The full variable domain, rest sourced from reference TRBV7-3 and TRBJ2-1, is GAGVSQTPSNKVTEKGKYVELRCDPISGHTALYWYRQSLGQGPEFLIYFQGTGAADDSGLPNDRFFAVRPEGSVSTLKIQRTERGDSAVYLCASRFDPNGEQFFGPGTRLTVL.

The rearrangement joins TRBV19 to TRBJ1-3; 9 bases match TRBD1. Germline assignment: CDR1 LNHDA and CDR2 SQIVND (reference sequence). This CDR3 has 16 residues. V lost 2 bases and J lost 4; bases outside the gene matches: 6. CDR3 amino acids: CASSISDRGHGNTIYF. The CDR3 coding sequence is TGTGCCAGTAGTATATCGGACAGGGGCCACGGAAACACCATATATTTT. Full variable domain (missing parts from reference TRBV19 and TRBJ1-3): DGGITQSPKYLFRKEGQNVTLSCEQNLNHDAMYWYRQDPGQGLRLIYYSQIVNDFQKGDIAEGYSVSREKKESFPLTVTSAQKNPTAFYLCASSISDRGHGNTIYFGEGSWLTVV.

The chain uses TRBV5-1 and TRBJ1-6; 8 bases match TRBD1. CDR3 length equals 14 residues. Germline values: CDR1 SGHRS, CDR2 YFSETQ. V dropped 1 base and J dropped 14; count of bases not matched to a gene: 8. For the CDR3, the DNA is TGCGCCAGCAGCTTGTTGGGACAGGCCGAGACCCTCCACTTT. Translating it yields CASSLLGQAETLHF.